One T cell receptor beta chain is described in this entry. This sample was included in a study of T cell changes during pregnancy in multiple sclerosis. Clones were sequenced by immunoSEQ multiplex PCR, and TCRdb holds only the in-frame ones, with some missing. The table has 90,000 to 100,000 clones, around 90% seen once; the top ten hold roughly 1.4%. The specimen comprised peripheral blood, sampled in the first trimester of pregnancy. The receptor was isolated from a female donor with multiple sclerosis, enrolled in a pregnancy study.

CDR3 loop: CASSLDGAPTSTDTQYF. The DNA for the CDR3 is TGTGCCAGCAGCCTAGACGGTGCCCCAACTAGCACAGATACGCAGTATTTT. V and J are TRBV27 and TRBJ2-3; D is unclear. CDR3 length equals 17 residues. V was trimmed by 6 bases and J by 0 bases, leaving 19 bases between them. Germline V gene sequence: CDR1 MNHEY, CDR2 SMNVEV (reference sequence).